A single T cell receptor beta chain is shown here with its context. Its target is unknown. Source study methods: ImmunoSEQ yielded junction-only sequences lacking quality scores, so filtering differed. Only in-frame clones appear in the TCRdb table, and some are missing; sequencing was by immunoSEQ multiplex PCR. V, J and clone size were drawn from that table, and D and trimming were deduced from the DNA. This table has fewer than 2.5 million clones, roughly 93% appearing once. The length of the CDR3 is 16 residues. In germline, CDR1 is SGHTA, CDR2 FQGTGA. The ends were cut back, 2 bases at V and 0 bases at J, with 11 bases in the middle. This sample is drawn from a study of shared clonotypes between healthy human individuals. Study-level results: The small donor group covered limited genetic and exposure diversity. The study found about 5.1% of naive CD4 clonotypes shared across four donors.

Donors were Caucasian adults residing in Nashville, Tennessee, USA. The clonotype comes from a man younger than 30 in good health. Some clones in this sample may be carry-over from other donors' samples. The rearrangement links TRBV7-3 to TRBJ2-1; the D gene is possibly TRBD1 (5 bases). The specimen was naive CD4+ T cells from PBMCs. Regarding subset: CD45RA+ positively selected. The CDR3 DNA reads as TGTGCCAGCAGCTTATGGGGCGCGAGCTCCTACAATGAGCAGTTCTTC. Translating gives CASSLWGASSYNEQFF.